Listed below are T cell receptor beta chains from one sample, sequenced in a study of Ad26.COV2.S vaccination and SARS-CoV-2 variants. Only in-frame clones appear in the TCRdb table, and some are missing; sequencing was by immunoSEQ multiplex PCR. In the table there are about 390,000 clones, 92% of which are singletons. Sequences were derived from peripheral blood, sampled in a trial of Ad26.COV2.S vaccine versus placebo. Receptor source: a person between 18 and 59 years old who received the Ad26.COV2.S COVID-19 vaccine or a placebo. The CDR3 runs from the conserved cysteine through the conserved F or W. The order of the fields is J gene, clone size, D gene, V gene, CDR3 length, CDR3 DNA, CDR3 protein. D genes are given only for firm matches. A clone size is listed for some rows: how often the clone was seen (once, few, many), or a class if it is expanded.

TRBJ2-5 - - TRBV7-2 14 TGTGCCAGCAGCTCAGCCGGGGGCCGGGAGACCCAGTACTTC CASSSAGGRETQYF
TRBJ2-3 - - TRBV5-4 13 TGTGCCAGCAGCCCCGCCTACCCAGATACGCAGTATTTT CASSPAYPDTQYF
TRBJ2-1 - - TRBV5-1 15 TGCGCCAGCAGCGCCCCCGGACAAATCTACAATGAGCAGTTCTTC CASSAPGQIYNEQFF
TRBJ1-5 few - TRBV19 19 TGTGCCAGTAGTATAAATCCAGGGGTATGGCCCAGACTTTATCAGCCCCAGCATTTT CASSINPGVWPRLYQPQHF
TRBJ2-7 - TRBD2 TRBV4-1 16 TGCGCCAGCAGCCAAGAACTAGCGGGGGGACACTACGAGCAGTACTTC CASSQELAGGHYEQYF
TRBJ1-1 - - TRBV29-1 13 TGCAGCGTTGAAATTCAGCTGAACACTGAAGCTTTCTTT CSVEIQLNTEAFF
TRBJ2-1 - TRBD2 TRBV6-2/TRBV6-3 15 TGTGCCAGCAGTTTGCTAGCGGGGGGGTACAATGAGCAGTTCTTC CASSLLAGGYNEQFF
TRBJ2-3 - - TRBV20-1 11 TGCAGTGCTAAATCGGTAGATACGCAGTATTTT CSAKSVDTQYF
TRBJ1-1 - - TRBV5-6 13 TGTGCCAGCACCCGTCGAGGGACGACTGAAGCTTTCTTT CASTRRGTTEAFF
TRBJ1-1 - - TRBV9 14 TGTGCCAGCAGCGTAGTCCCGGCCAACACTGAAGCTTTCTTT CASSVVPANTEAFF
TRBJ1-1 - TRBD1 TRBV5-1 14 TGCGCCAGCAGCGCCGGGACAGAAGACACTGAAGCTTTCTTT CASSAGTEDTEAFF
TRBJ2-7 - - TRBV6-5 13 TGTGCCAGCAGTTCAACGCATGTTTACGAGCAGTACTTC CASSSTHVYEQYF
TRBJ2-3 - - TRBV15 12 TGTGCCACCAGCAGAGGGTTTGATACGCAGTATTTT CATSRGFDTQYF
TRBJ2-3 - TRBD2 TRBV7-2 16 TGTGCCAGCAGCTCCCATAGCGGGGGATACACAGATACGCAGTATTTT CASSSHSGGYTDTQYF
TRBJ2-3 few - TRBV4-3 14 TGCGCCAGCAGCCCCCGGGTCCTCTTACCCACGCAGTATTTT CASSPRVLLPTQYF
TRBJ2-3 - TRBD1 TRBV6-5 13 TGTGCCAGCAGAATGACAGGGTCTGGTACGCAGTATTTT CASRMTGSGTQYF
TRBJ2-1 - - TRBV28 15 TGTGCCAGCAGTTTAAGGTGGGCTAGTAACAATGAGCAGTTCTTC CASSLRWASNNEQFF
TRBJ2-6 - - TRBV28 14 TGTGCCACCCTCGCCCACTCTGGGGCCAACGTCCTGACTTTC CATLAHSGANVLTF
TRBJ1-6 - - TRBV4-3 12 TGCGCCAGCAGCCTGTCGGGTTCACCCCTCCACTTT CASSLSGSPLHF
TRBJ2-7 - TRBD1 TRBV3-1/TRBV3-2 16 TGTGCCAGCAGCCAAGAGGGCAGGGGGTTGTTTTACGAGCAGTACTTC CASSQEGRGLFYEQYF
TRBJ1-5 - - TRBV6-2/TRBV6-3 15 TGTGCCAGCAGTTGGGACATGCTTAGCAATCAGCCCCAGCATTTT CASSWDMLSNQPQHF
TRBJ1-1 few - TRBV11-2 13 TGTGCCAGCATAAGACAGCCGAACACTGAAGCTTTCTTT CASIRQPNTEAFF
TRBJ2-3 few TRBD2 TRBV19 13 TGTGCCAGTAGTGGGCGCGGGGGAGATACGCAGTATTTT CASSGRGGDTQYF
TRBJ1-2 - - TRBV4-1 17 TGCGCCAGCAGCCAGCCTGGCGGCGACAGGAGCCTTTATGGCTACACCTTC CASSQPGGDRSLYGYTF
TRBJ2-7 once - TRBV18 14 TGTGCCAGCTCTCCGAGGGGCCTCACCTACGAGCAGTACTTC CASSPRGLTYEQYF
TRBJ2-3 - TRBD2 TRBV3-1/TRBV3-2 19 TGTGCCAGCAGCCAAGTCATATTAGTAGCGGGGGGTAGCACAGATACGCAGTATTTT CASSQVILVAGGSTDTQYF